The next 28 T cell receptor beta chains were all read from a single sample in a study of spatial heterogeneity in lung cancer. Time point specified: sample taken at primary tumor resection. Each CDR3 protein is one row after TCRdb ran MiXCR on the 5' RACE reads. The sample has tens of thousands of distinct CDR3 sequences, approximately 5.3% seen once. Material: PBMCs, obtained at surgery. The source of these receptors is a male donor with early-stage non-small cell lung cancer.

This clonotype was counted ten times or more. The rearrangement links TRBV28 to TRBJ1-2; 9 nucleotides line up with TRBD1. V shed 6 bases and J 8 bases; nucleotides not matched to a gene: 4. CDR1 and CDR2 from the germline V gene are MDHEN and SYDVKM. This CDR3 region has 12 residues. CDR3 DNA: TGTGCCAGCAGATGGACAGGGGACGGCTACACCTTC. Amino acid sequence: CASRWTGDGYTF.

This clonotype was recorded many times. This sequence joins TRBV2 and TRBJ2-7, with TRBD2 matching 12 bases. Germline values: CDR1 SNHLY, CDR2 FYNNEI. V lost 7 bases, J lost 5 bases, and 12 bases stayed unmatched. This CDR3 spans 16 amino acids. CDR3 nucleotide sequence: TGTGCCAGCAATCTTCCCGGACTAGCGGGACTTGACGAGCAGTACTTC. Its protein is CASNLPGLAGLDEQYF. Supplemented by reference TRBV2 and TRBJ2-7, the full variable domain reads EPEVTQTPSHQVTQMGQEVILRCVPISNHLYFYWYRQILGQKVEFLVSFYNNEISEKSEIFDDQFSVERPDGSNFTLKIRSTKLEDSAMYFCASNLPGLAGLDEQYFGPGTRLTVT.

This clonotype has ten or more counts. Here the CDR3 DNA reads TGTGCCAGCAGTGACAGTGGGGGAAATAATTCACCCCTCCACTTT. This gives the protein CASSDSGGNNSPLHF. V usage is TRBV2 and J usage is TRBJ1-6; maybe TRBD1 (5 bases). This CDR3 has 15 amino acids. Germline V gives CDR1 SNHLY, CDR2 FYNNEI. V shed 3 bases and J shed 5 bases, with 11 bases lying between them.

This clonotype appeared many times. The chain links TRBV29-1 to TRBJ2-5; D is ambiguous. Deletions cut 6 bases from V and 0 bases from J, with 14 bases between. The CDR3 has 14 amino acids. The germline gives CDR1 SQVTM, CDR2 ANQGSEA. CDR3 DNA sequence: TGCAGCGTCCCCGCGGAGCCCTACCAAGAGACCCAGTACTTC. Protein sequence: CSVPAEPYQETQYF.

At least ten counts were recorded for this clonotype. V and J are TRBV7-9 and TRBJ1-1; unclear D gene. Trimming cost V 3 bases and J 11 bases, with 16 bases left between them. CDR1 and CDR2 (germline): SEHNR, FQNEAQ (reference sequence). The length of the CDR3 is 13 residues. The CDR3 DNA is TGTGCCAGCAGCTTTGAACCGGGAGGGCCGGCTTTCTTT. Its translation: CASSFEPGGPAFF.

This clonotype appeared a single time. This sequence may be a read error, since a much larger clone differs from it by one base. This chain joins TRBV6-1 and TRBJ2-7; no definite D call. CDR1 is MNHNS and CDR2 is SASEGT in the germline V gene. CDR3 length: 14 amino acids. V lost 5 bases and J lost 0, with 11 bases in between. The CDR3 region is CASSKDQDSYEQYF. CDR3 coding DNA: TGTGCCAGCAGTAAAGATCAAGACTCCTACGAGCAGTACTTC.

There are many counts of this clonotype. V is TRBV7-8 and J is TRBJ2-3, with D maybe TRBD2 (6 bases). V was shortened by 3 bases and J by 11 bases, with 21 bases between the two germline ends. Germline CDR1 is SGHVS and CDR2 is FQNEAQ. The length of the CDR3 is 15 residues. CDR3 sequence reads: CASSFPPGLKSVQYF. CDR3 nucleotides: TGTGCCAGCAGCTTCCCCCCGGGACTGAAAAGTGTGCAGTATTTT.

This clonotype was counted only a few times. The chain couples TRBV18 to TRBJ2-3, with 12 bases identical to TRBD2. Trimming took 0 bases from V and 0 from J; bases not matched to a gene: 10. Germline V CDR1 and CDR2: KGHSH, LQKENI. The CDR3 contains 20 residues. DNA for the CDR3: TGTGCCAGCTCACCACCCTACCGACTAGCGGGAGATCTGAGCACAGATACGCAGTATTTT. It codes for CASSPPYRLAGDLSTDTQYF.

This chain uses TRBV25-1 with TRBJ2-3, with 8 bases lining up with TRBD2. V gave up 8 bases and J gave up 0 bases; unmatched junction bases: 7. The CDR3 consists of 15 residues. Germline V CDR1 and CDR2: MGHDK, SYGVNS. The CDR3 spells CASGIAGISTDTQYF. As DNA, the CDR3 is TGTGCCAGCGGGATAGCGGGAATAAGCACAGATACGCAGTATTTT.

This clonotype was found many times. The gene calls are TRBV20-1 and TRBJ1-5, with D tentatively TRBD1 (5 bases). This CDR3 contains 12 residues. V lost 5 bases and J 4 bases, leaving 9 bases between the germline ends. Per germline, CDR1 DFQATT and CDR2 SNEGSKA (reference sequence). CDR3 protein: CSAQQGNQPQHF. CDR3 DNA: TGCAGTGCTCAGCAGGGAAATCAGCCCCAGCATTTT.

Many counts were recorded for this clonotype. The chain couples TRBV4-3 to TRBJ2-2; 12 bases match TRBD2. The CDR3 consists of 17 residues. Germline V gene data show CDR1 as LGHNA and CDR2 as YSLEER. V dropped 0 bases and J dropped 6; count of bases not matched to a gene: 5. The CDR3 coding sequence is TGCGCCAGCAGCCAAGATTGGCCTAGCGGGAGGGCCGGGGAGCTGTTTTTT. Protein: CASSQDWPSGRAGELFF.

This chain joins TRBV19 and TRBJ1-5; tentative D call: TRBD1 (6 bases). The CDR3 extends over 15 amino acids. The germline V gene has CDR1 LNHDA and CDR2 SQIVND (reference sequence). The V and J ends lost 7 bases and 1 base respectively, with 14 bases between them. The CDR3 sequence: CASIEEGGSNQPQHF. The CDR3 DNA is TGTGCCAGTATTGAGGAAGGGGGAAGCAATCAGCCCCAGCATTTT.

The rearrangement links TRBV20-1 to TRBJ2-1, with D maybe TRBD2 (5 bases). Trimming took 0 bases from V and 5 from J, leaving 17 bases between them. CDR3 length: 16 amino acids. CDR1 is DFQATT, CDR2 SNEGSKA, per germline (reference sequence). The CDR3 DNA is TGCAGTGCTAGAGATCCCGTGTTAGCGAGGCACAATGAGCAGTTCTTC. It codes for CSARDPVLARHNEQFF.

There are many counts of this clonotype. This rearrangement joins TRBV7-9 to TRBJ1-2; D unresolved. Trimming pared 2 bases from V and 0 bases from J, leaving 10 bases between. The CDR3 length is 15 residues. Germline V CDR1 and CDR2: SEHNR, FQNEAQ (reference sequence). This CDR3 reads CASSLQRSPNYGYTF. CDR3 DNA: TGTGCCAGCAGCTTACAGAGGAGCCCTAACTATGGCTACACCTTC.

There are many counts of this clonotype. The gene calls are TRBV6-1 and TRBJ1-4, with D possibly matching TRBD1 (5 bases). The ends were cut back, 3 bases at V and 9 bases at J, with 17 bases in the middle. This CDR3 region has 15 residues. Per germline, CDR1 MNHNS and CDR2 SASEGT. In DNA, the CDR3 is TGTGCCAGCAGTGACCTACAGGATGGGGCCAAAAAACTGTTTTTT. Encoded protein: CASSDLQDGAKKLFF.

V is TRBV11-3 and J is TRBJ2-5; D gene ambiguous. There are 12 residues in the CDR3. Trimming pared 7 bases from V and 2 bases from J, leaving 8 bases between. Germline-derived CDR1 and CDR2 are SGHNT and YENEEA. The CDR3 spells CASMVLQETQYF. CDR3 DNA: TGTGCCAGCATGGTGCTGCAAGAGACCCAGTACTTC.

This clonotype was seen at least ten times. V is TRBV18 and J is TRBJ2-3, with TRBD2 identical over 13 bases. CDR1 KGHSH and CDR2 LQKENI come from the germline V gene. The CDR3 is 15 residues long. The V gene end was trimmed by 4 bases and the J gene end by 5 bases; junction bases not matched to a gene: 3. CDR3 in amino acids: CASSRLAGGLDTQYF. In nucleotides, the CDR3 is TGTGCCAGCTCACGACTAGCGGGAGGACTAGATACGCAGTATTTT.

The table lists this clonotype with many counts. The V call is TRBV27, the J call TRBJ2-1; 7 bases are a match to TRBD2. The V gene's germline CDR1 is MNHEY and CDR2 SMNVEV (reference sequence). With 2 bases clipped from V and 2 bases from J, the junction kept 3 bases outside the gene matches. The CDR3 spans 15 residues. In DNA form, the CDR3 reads TGTGCCAGCAGTTTAAGAGCGGGAACCTACAATGAGCAGTTCTTC. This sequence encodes CASSLRAGTYNEQFF.

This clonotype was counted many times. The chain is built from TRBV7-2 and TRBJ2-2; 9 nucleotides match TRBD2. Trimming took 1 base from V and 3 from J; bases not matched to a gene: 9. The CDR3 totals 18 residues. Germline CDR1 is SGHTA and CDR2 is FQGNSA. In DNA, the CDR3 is TGTGCCAGCAGCTTAGTTCTGGCGGGAGGGCCCTACACCGGGGAGCTGTTTTTT. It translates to CASSLVLAGGPYTGELFF.

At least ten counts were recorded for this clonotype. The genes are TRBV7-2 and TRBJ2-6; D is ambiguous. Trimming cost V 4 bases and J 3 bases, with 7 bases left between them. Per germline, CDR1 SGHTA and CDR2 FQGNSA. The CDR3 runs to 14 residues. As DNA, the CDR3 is TGTGCCAGCAGCTCGCCTTATGGGGCCAACGTCCTGACTTTC. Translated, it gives CASSSPYGANVLTF.

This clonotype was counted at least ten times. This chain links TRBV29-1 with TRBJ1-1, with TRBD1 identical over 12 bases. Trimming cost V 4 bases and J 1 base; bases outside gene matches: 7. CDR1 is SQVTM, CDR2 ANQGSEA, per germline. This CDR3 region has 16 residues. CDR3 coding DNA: TGCAGCGTTGCTGGGACAGGGGGCAAGGGGAACACTGAAGCTTTCTTT. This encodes CSVAGTGGKGNTEAFF.

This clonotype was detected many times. The CDR3 region has the DNA TGTGCCAGCAGCCAAATAGGCGATACGCAGTATTTT. Translated: CASSQIGDTQYF. The chain employs TRBV12-3 or TRBV12-4 and TRBJ2-3; D ambiguous. The CDR3 runs 12 residues. V was pared by 6 bases and J by 6 bases, with 10 bases between.

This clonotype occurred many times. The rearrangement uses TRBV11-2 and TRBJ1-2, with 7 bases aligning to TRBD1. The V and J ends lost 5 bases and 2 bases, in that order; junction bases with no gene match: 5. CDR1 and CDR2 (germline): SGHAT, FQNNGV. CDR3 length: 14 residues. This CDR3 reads CASSKDRSNYGYTF. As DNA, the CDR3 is TGTGCCAGCAGCAAGGACAGGTCGAACTATGGCTACACCTTC.

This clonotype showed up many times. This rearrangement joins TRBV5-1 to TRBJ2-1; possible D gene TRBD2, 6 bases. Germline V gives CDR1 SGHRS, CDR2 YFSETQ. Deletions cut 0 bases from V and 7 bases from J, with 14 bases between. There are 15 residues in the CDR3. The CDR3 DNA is TGCGCCAGCAGCTTGGGGACGGGAGTGAGAAATGAGCAGTTCTTC. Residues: CASSLGTGVRNEQFF. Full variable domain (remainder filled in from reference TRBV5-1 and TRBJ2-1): KAGVTQTPRYLIKTRGQQVTLSCSPISGHRSVSWYQQTPGQGLQFLFEYFSETQRNKGNFPGRFSGRQFSNSRSEMNVSTLELGDSALYLCASSLGTGVRNEQFFGPGTRLTVL.

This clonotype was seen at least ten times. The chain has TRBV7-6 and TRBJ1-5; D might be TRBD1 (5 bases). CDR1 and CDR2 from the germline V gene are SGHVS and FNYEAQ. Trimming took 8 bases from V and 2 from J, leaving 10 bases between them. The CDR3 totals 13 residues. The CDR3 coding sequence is TGTGCCAGCGGGGCAGGCGGCAATCAGCCCCAGCATTTT. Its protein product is CASGAGGNQPQHF.

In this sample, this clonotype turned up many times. CDR3 loop: CASSSTSGRIGELFF. The CDR3 bases are TGTGCCAGCAGCTCTACTAGCGGGAGAATAGGGGAGCTGTTTTTT. The rearrangement joins TRBV5-5 to TRBJ2-2; 11 nucleotides agree with TRBD2. Germline values: CDR1 SGHKS, CDR2 YYEKEE (reference sequence). The V gene end was trimmed by 3 bases and the J gene end by 8 bases; junction bases not matched to a gene: 6. There are 15 residues in the CDR3.

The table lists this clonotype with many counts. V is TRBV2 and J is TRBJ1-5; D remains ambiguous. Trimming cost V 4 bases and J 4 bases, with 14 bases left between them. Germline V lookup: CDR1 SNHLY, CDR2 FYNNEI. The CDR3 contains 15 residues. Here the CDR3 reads CASSVLGLVNQPQHF. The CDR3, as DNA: TGTGCCAGCAGTGTGTTGGGTCTTGTTAATCAGCCCCAGCATTTT. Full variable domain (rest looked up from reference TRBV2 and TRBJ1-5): EPEVTQTPSHQVTQMGQEVILRCVPISNHLYFYWYRQILGQKVEFLVSFYNNEISEKSEIFDDQFSVERPDGSNFTLKIRSTKLEDSAMYFCASSVLGLVNQPQHFGDGTRLSIL.

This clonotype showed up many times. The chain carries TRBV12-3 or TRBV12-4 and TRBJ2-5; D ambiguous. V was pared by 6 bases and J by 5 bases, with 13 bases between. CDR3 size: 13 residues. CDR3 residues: CASSYRGWETQYF. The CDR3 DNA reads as TGTGCCAGCAGCTACAGAGGTTGGGAGACCCAGTACTTC.